This TCR beta chain is drawn from a study of spatial heterogeneity in lung cancer. Background on the study: Fewer alpha-chain than beta-chain sequences were consistently detected. Within raw reads, each unique TCR and UMI combination appeared on average more than ten times. Study-level points and caveats: Circulating ubiquitous expanded tumor TCRs were observed more frequently at resection than at follow-up.

As to time point: sample taken at primary tumor resection. Unsorted whole RNA from tumor, nontumor lung or frozen PBMC underwent sequencing. A total of approximately 69 untreated early-stage non-small cell lung cancer patients served as donors. Germline assignment: CDR1 MDHEN and CDR2 SYDVKM. This CDR3 contains 13 residues. J gave up 5 bases and V 6 bases, and 5 bases lay outside the gene matches. The sample holds many counts of this clonotype. Its specificity is not known. TCRdb itself ran the 5' RACE reads through MiXCR, one entry per CDR3 protein. The data contain about 50,000 distinct CDR3 sequences, around 7.6% of them singletons.

V usage is TRBV28 and J usage is TRBJ1-1; 8 bases are shared with TRBD1. Sequences were derived from PBMCs, sampled at surgery. The TCR originated in a female donor with early-stage non-small cell lung cancer. The CDR3 DNA reads as TGTGCCAGCAGCTTAGGACAGGGTACTGAAGCTTTCTTT. Translating it yields CASSLGQGTEAFF.